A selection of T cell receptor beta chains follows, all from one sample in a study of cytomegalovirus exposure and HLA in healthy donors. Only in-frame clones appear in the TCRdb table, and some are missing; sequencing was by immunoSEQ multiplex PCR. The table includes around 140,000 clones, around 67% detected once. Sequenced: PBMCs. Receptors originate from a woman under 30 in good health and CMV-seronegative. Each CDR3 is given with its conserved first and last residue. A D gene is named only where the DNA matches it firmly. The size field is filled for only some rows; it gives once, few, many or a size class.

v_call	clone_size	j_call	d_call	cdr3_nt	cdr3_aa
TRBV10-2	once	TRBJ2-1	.	TGCGCCAGCAGTGAGCGGGAGAACAATGAGCAGTTCTTC	CASSERENNEQFF
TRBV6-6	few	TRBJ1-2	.	TGTGCCAGCACCACTCAGGGAAACTATGGCTACACCTTC	CASTTQGNYGYTF
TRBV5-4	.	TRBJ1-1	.	TGTGCCAGCAGCGCGAGACAGAGGAACACTGAAGCTTTCTTT	CASSARQRNTEAFF
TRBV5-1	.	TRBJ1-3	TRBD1	TGCGCCAGCAGCCTGGGACAGGGGGATAATGGAAACACCATATATTTT	CASSLGQGDNGNTIYF
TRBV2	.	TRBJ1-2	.	TGTGCCAGCATTGTTCGGGGGAGGATCTATGGCTACACCTTC	CASIVRGRIYGYTF
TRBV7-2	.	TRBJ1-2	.	TGTGCCAGCAGCTCGTACAGGGACTATGGCTACACCTTC	CASSSYRDYGYTF
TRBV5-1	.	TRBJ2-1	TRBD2	TGCGCCAGCAGCTTGGCGGCGGGAGGGCTCCTTTCCTACAATGAGCAGTTCTTC	CASSLAAGGLLSYNEQFF
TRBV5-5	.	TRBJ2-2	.	TGTGCCAGCAGCCGAACTACCACCGGGGAGCTGTTTTTT	CASSRTTTGELFF
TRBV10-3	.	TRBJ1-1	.	TGTGCCATCAGGGAACTAGAGAACACTGAAGCTTTCTTT	CAIRELENTEAFF
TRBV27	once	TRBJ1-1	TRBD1	TGTGCCAGCAGTCTCCAGACAGGGGCGAACACTGAGGCTTTCTTT	CASSLQTGANTEAFF
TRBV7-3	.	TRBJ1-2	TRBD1	TGTGCCAGCAGCCCGAGGGAGGACAGGGAGGACTATGGCTACACCTTC	CASSPREDREDYGYTF
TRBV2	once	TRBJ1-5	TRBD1	TGTGCCAGCATTGGGACAGGCGCGAATCAGCCCCAGCATTTT	CASIGTGANQPQHF
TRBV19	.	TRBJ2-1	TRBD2	TGTGCCAGTAGTATAAGGGAGGGAGGAACGCGCAATGAGCAGTTCTTC	CASSIREGGTRNEQFF
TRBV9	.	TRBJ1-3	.	TGTGCCAGCAGCGTAGCTAGGACTGGAAACACCATATATTTT	CASSVARTGNTIYF
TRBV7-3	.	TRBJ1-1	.	TGTGCCAGCAGCTTACAGAATACTGAAGCTTTCTTT	CASSLQNTEAFF
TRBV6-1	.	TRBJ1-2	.	TGTGCCAGCAGTGAATTATCCCTTCTACTTTACACCTTC	CASSELSLLLYTF
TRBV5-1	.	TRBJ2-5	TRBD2	TGCGCCAGCAGCTTGAGGCCTAGCGGGAACCAAGAGACCCAGTACTTC	CASSLRPSGNQETQYF